This TCR beta chain was obtained from a study of blood T cell repertoires in COVID-19. Study at large: In each case, the material was cDNA or gDNA derived from T cells, B-cell-depleted T cells, or PBMCs.

One Seattle source followed patients from active infection through their disease course. Under the authors' procedure: The authors estimated nucleated cell counts from reference gene primer amplification. TCRdb keeps only in-frame clones here, not all; method: immunoSEQ multiplex PCR. V and J calls and clone size follow that table, whereas D and trimming were derived from the DNA. Of tens of thousands of clones listed, 86% were seen once; the top ten hold more than 15%. The sequenced sample was peripheral blood. This TCR was recovered from a man aged 40-49 years with COVID-19, enrolled during active disease.

The CDR3 DNA sequence: TGTGCCAGCTGTTTTAGGGGGCCGGACTATGGCTACACCTTC. Amino acids: CASCFRGPDYGYTF. The V and J genes are TRBV11-3 and TRBJ1-2, with TRBD1 matching 7 bases. Looked up from germline, CDR1 is SGHNT and CDR2 is YENEEA. This CDR3 region has 14 residues. The V segment lost 8 bases and the J segment 3 bases; nucleotides outside the gene matches: 9.